The clone carrying this T cell receptor (beta chain) was seen only a few times. This sample is drawn from a study of cytomegalovirus exposure and HLA in healthy donors. Germline trimming cut 4 bases from V and 0 bases from J; bases unmatched to any gene: 9. CDR3 length equals 17 residues. The germline gives CDR1 MDHEN, CDR2 SYDVKM. In the PCR, 60 Vbeta and 13 Jbeta primers were used. The method was immunoSEQ multiplex PCR; TCRdb's version includes in-frame clones alone and lacks a portion of them. This sample carries roughly 200,000 clones, approximately 86% of them seen once, and the ten largest clones take less than 0.4%.

This sequence joins TRBV28 and TRBJ2-1; 7 nucleotides align to TRBD2. The source of this sequence is a woman in her twenties or thirties in good health and CMV-seronegative. Sequenced: PBMCs. DNA of the CDR3: TGTGCCAGCAGTTACCGGGCGGGAGCCCTCTCCTACAATGAGCAGTTCTTC. It encodes CASSYRAGALSYNEQFF. Full variable domain (remainder filled in from reference TRBV28 and TRBJ2-1): DVKVTQSSRYLVKRTGEKVFLECVQDMDHENMFWYRQDPGLGLRLIYFSYDVKMKEKGDIPEGYSVSREKKERFSLILESASTNQTSMYLCASSYRAGALSYNEQFFGPGTRLTVL.